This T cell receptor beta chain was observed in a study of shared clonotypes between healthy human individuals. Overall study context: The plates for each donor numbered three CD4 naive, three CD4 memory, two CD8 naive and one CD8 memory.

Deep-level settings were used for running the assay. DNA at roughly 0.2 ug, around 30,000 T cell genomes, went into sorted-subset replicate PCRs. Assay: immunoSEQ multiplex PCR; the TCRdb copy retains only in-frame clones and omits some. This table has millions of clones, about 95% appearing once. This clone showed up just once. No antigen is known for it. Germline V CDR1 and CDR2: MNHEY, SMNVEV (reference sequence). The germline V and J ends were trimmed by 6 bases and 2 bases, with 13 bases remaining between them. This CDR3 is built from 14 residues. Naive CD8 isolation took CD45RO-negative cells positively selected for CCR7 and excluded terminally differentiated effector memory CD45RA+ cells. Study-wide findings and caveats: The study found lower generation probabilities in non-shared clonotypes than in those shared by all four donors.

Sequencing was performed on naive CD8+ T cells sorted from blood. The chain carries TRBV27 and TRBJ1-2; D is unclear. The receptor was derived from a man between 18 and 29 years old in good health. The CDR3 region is CASRHPGENYGYTF. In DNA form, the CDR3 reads TGTGCCAGCAGACACCCGGGAGAGAACTATGGCTACACCTTC.